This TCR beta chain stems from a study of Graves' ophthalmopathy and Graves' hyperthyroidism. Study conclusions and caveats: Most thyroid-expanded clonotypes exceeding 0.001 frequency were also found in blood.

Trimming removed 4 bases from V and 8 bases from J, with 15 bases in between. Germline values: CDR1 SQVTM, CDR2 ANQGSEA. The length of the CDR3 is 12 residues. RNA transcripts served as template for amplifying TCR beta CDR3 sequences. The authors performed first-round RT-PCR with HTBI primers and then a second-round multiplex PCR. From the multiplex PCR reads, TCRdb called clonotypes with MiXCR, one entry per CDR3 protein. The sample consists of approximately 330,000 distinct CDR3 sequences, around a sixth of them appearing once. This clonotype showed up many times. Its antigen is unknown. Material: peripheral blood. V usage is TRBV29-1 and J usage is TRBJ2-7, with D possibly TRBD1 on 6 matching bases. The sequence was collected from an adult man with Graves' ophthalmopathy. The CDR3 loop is CSVVQGQDKQYF. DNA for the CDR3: TGCAGCGTTGTACAGGGACAAGATAAGCAGTACTTC.